This TCR beta chain was sequenced in a study of T cell responses to AZD1222 COVID-19 vaccine. Study-wide findings and caveats: Donors were mostly white British, more females; clonal diversity possibly underestimated. Spike-specific TCR breadth and depth were elevated following two AZD1222 doses. Repertoire collection took place solely once the T cell response had peaked.

This CDR3 is built from 15 residues. Between the trimmed V and J ends, which lost 2 bases and 5 bases, there was a span of 12 bases. Germline V CDR1 and CDR2: MNHEY, SMNVEV (reference sequence). Data came from immunoSEQ multiplex PCR; TCRdb stores just in-frame clones and leaves some out. The data contain about 160,000 clones, around 92% of them singletons. On this clone itself: The antigen is not known.

The receptor was isolated from an adult in good health. The chain employs TRBV27 and TRBJ1-4; D gene uncertain. Sequenced material: peripheral blood, taken on day 0 of MenACWY control vaccination. CDR3 loop: CASSLGGLVNEKLFF. As DNA, the CDR3 is TGTGCCAGCAGTTTAGGAGGGTTAGTGAATGAAAAACTGTTTTTT.